One TCR beta chain is described in this entry. Different DNA sequences within this sample yield the same CDR3. Primers: 60 Vbeta forward and 13 Jbeta reverse. Assay: immunoSEQ multiplex PCR; the TCRdb copy retains only in-frame clones and omits some. The sample has 200,000 or so clones; roughly 80% are singletons. The data belong to a study of cytomegalovirus exposure and HLA in healthy donors. Trimming took 8 bases from V and 1 from J, leaving 12 bases between them. CDR1 and CDR2 (germline): SGHDN, FVKESK. CDR3 length: 14 residues. J is TRBJ2-1 and V is TRBV14, with D possibly TRBD2 on 5 matching bases. The sample taken for sequencing was PBMCs. The receptor's source is a middle-aged man in good health and CMV-seropositive. The CDR3 DNA reads as TGTGCCAGCTCCCGGGGTGGGTCCTACAATGAGCAGTTCTTC. It translates to CASSRGGSYNEQFF.